This passage covers 19 T cell receptor beta chains from one sample sequenced in a study of control samples from healthy donors and cancer patients (dated by TCRdb to 2020 to 2021). Library prep was done by the immunoSEQ multiplex PCR assay. This is the immuneACCESS table as TCRdb keeps it, with only in-frame sequences that have V and J called. A part of the clones is gone; compared with another copy, unresolved V genes explain less than half, and the rest is unexplained. This sample is represented by 150,000 to 200,000 clones; approximately 86% of them were singletons. Over 4% of the sample lies in the top ten. Input material: blood. The receptors shown here come from a woman aged 30 to 39 in good health.

The CDR3 sequence: CASNLGHSVILRIYNEQFF. DNA of the CDR3: TGTGCCAGCAACCTTGGACATTCCGTGATACTGAGGATATACAATGAGCAGTTCTTC. The chain recombines TRBV21-1 with TRBJ2-1; the table's D call, TRBD1, was not checked against the DNA. TRBV21-1 constitutes a pseudogene. The CDR3 has 19 amino acids.

In nucleotides, the CDR3 is TGCAGTGCGCCGAGGAACTACGAGCAGTACTTC. It yields the protein CSAPRNYEQYF. The gene calls are TRBV20-1 and TRBJ2-7; D unclear. Trimming took off 6 bases at V and 3 bases at J, with 9 bases between the two ends. CDR3 length: 11 amino acids. Germline V CDR1 and CDR2: DFQATT, SNEGSKA (reference sequence).

The rearrangement links TRBV9 to TRBJ2-5; TRBD2 aligns across 7 bases. CDR1 and CDR2 from the germline V gene are SGDLS and YYNGEE. The length of the CDR3 is 13 residues. Losses at the gene ends were 7 bases for V and 2 bases for J; bases not matched to a gene: 5. The CDR3 loop reads CASDRRGQETQYF. The CDR3 DNA follows: TGTGCCAGCGATAGGCGGGGGCAAGAGACCCAGTACTTC.

This chain joins TRBV6-1 and TRBJ1-2, with D hard to call. V lost 2 bases, J lost 2 bases, and 9 bases lay in between. This CDR3 is built from 14 residues. In germline, CDR1 is MNHNS, CDR2 SASEGT. The CDR3 is CASSEQNRNYGYTF. In nucleotides, the CDR3 is TGTGCCAGCAGTGAACAAAACAGAAACTATGGCTACACCTTC.

The chain has TRBV19 and TRBJ1-1; tentative D call: TRBD1 (6 bases). The germline CDR1 and CDR2 sequences are LNHDA and SQIVND (reference sequence). Trimming cost V 7 bases and J 8 bases, with 14 bases left between them. This CDR3 region has 12 residues. CDR3 in DNA: TGTGCCAGTAAGCTCGGGAGGGGGGAAGCTTTCTTT. This translates into CASKLGRGEAFF.

The rearrangement uses TRBV7-8 and TRBJ2-1; 9 bases match TRBD2. V shed 3 bases and J 9 bases; nucleotides not matched to a gene: 12. This CDR3 is built from 16 residues. Germline CDR1 is SGHVS and CDR2 is FQNEAQ. This CDR3 reads CASSFSGGGRAREQFF. In DNA form, the CDR3 reads TGTGCCAGCAGCTTCTCCGGTGGCGGGAGGGCCCGTGAGCAGTTCTTC.

This clone was counted between two and nine times. The chain joins TRBV5-4 to TRBJ1-2; a possible D gene is TRBD1 (5 bases). Trimming removed 3 bases from V and 4 bases from J, with 16 bases in between. Germline loops: CDR1 SGHNT, CDR2 YYREEE (reference sequence). The CDR3 has 15 amino acids. The CDR3 coding sequence is TGTGCCAGCAGCTCCCCCGTGGGGGGTGTCTATGGCTACACCTTC. Its translation is CASSSPVGGVYGYTF. The variable domain in full, with the rest retrieved from reference TRBV5-4 and TRBJ1-2, is ETGVTQSPTHLIKTRGQQVTLRCSSQSGHNTVSWYQQALGQGPQFIFQYYREEENGRGNFPPRFSGLQFPNYSSELNVNALELDDSALYLCASSSPVGGVYGYTFGSGTRLTVV.

The genes are TRBV28 and TRBJ1-1, with 9 bases that match TRBD1. Trimming took 6 bases from V and 4 from J; bases not matched to a gene: 9. This CDR3 has 15 residues. The germline V gene encodes CDR1 MDHEN and CDR2 SYDVKM. CDR3 sequence (DNA): TGTGCCAGCAGCCGTCCCGGGACAGGGTTCACTGAAGCTTTCTTT. Amino acid sequence: CASSRPGTGFTEAFF.

The gene calls are TRBV5-1 and TRBJ2-1, with a weak D call TRBD1 (6 bases). Germline V lookup: CDR1 SGHRS, CDR2 YFSETQ. V dropped 4 bases and J dropped 5 bases, with 16 bases sitting between them. This CDR3 contains 15 residues. CDR3 bases: TGCGCCAGCAGCCTAGGCAGGGGTGGTAACAATGAGCAGTTCTTC. Protein product: CASSLGRGGNNEQFF. The whole variable domain, remainder taken from reference TRBV5-1 and TRBJ2-1, is KAGVTQTPRYLIKTRGQQVTLSCSPISGHRSVSWYQQTPGQGLQFLFEYFSETQRNKGNFPGRFSGRQFSNSRSEMNVSTLELGDSALYLCASSLGRGGNNEQFFGPGTRLTVL.

As regards this clone: A read error may account for a junction end that differs from germline. The gene calls are TRBV25-1 and TRBJ1-1; maybe TRBD1 (5 bases). CDR3 length: 15 residues. Germline assignment: CDR1 MGHDK and CDR2 SYGVNS. CDR3 amino acids: CASSRQGAGNPEAFF. The CDR3, as DNA: TGTGCCAGCAGCCGACAAGGGGCGGGGAACCCTGAAGCTTTCTTT. Drawing the rest from reference TRBV25-1 and TRBJ1-1, the complete variable domain is EADIYQTPRYLVIGTGKKITLECSQTMGHDKMYWYQQDPGMELHLIHYSYGVNSTEKGDLSSESTVSRIRTEHFPLTLESARPSHTSQYLCASSRQGAGNPEAFFGQGTRLTVV.

The chain has TRBV7-9 and TRBJ1-1, with a weak D call TRBD1 (6 bases). Germline V gene sequence: CDR1 SEHNR, CDR2 FQNEAQ (reference sequence). Deletions cut 6 bases from V and 1 base from J, with 15 bases between. This CDR3 has 15 residues. The CDR3 DNA reads TGTGCCAGCAGTTCATTCGGACAGAAGAACACTGAAGCTTTCTTT. As protein: CASSSFGQKNTEAFF.

This clone has at least ten counts. The chain combines TRBV14 with TRBJ1-3, with D hard to call. Germline-derived CDR1 and CDR2 are SGHDN and FVKESK. This CDR3 has 16 amino acids. The germline V and J ends were trimmed by 4 bases and 7 bases, with 20 bases remaining between them. The CDR3 nucleotides read TGTGCCAGCAGCCCCATCGGGCCGCCCGGAGGGAACACCATATATTTT. The encoded protein is CASSPIGPPGGNTIYF.

The chain uses TRBV14 and TRBJ1-6; 10 bases are shared with TRBD1. CDR1 and CDR2 from the germline V gene are SGHDN and FVKESK. The CDR3 extends over 15 amino acids. The ends lost 5 bases at V and 5 bases at J; junction bases unmatched: 3. DNA for the CDR3: TGTGCCAGCAGCTACGGGACAGGGGATAATTCACCCCTCCACTTT. The encoded protein is CASSYGTGDNSPLHF.

This sequence joins TRBV12-2 and TRBJ2-7; TRBD2 is the table's D call, not checked against the DNA. TRBV12-2 is designated a pseudogene. The CDR3 contains 15 residues. CDR3 DNA: TGTGCAAGTCGCTTTGGGGGGACTAGCTCCTACGAGCAGTACGTC. It is translated as CASRFGGTSSYEQYV.

This chain uses TRBV2 with TRBJ2-1; D gene ambiguous. The CDR3 covers 11 residues. CDR1 SNHLY and CDR2 FYNNEI come from the germline V gene. The V and J ends lost 6 bases and 6 bases respectively, with 6 bases between them. CDR3 nucleotides: TGTGCCAGCAGCTTCATCAATGAGCAGTTCTTC. This sequence encodes CASSFINEQFF.

Of note for this clone: This sample includes further DNA sequences coding for the same CDR3. The V gene is TRBV5-1, the J gene TRBJ1-1; D perhaps matches TRBD1 (6 bases). Trimming removed 0 bases at V and 6 bases at J, with 12 bases between. CDR1 is SGHRS and CDR2 is YFSETQ in the germline V gene. The CDR3 is made up of 14 amino acids. CDR3: CASSLGGGSAEAFF. CDR3 DNA sequence: TGCGCCAGCAGCTTGGGAGGGGGGAGCGCTGAAGCTTTCTTT.

The rearrangement links TRBV11-2 to TRBJ1-5, with D unresolved. V lost 0 bases to trimming and J lost 11 bases, with 17 bases between them. The CDR3 length is 15 residues. CDR1 is SGHAT and CDR2 is FQNNGV in the germline V gene. The CDR3 protein is CASSLDPGSFSAQHF. CDR3 nucleotide sequence: TGTGCCAGCAGCTTAGATCCTGGCAGCTTTTCTGCCCAGCATTTT.

The CDR3 sequence: CASSPGGSYEQYF. In nucleotides, the CDR3 is TGTGCCAGCAGCCCCGGGGGCTCCTACGAGCAGTACTTC. The chain employs TRBV16 and TRBJ2-7, with D possibly TRBD2 on 6 matching bases. Germline loops: CDR1 KGHSY, CDR2 FQNENV. The CDR3 is 13 amino acids. Trimming cost V 4 bases and J 0 bases, with 7 bases left between them.

This chain uses TRBV11-2 with TRBJ2-7; possibly TRBD2 for D (6 bases). V lost 1 base, J lost 7 bases, and 14 bases lay in between. The CDR3 runs to 14 residues. Per the germline V gene, CDR1 is SGHAT and CDR2 is FQNNGV. The CDR3 bases are TGTGCCAGCAGCTTAGTACGGGGGAAGGGGGAGCAGTACTTC. It translates to CASSLVRGKGEQYF.